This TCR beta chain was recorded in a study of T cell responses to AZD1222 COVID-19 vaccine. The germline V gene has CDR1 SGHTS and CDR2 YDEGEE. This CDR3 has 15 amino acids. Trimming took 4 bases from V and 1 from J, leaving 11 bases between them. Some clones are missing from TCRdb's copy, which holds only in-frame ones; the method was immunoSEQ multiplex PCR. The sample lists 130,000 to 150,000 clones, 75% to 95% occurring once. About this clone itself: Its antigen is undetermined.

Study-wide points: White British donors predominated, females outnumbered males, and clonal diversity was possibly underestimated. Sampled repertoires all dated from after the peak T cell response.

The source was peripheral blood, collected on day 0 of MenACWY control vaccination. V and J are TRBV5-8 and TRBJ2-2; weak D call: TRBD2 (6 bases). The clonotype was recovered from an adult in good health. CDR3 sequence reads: CASSRSGLNTGELFF. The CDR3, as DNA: TGTGCCAGCAGCCGTTCGGGACTGAACACCGGGGAGCTGTTTTTT.